A single sample gave rise to the 20 T cell receptor beta chains below, sequenced in a study of blood T cells in healthy people across ages. Through a sample-barcoded 5' primer and a J-beta primer mix, a second PCR was run for about 7 to 12 cycles. TCRdb independently ran MiXCR on the 5' RACE reads; one entry per CDR3 protein. The sample gives 850,000 to 1,000,000 distinct CDR3 sequences, just over 50% of which show up once; about a fifth is in the top ten. The sequenced sample was blood. These receptors were taken from a woman in her fifties or sixties in good health.

This chain connects TRBV27 to TRBJ2-7; TRBD2 is a possible D gene (5 bases). Trimming cost V 4 bases and J 0 bases, with 13 bases left between them. Per the germline V gene, CDR1 is MNHEY and CDR2 is SMNVEV (reference sequence). This CDR3 has 15 amino acids. Here the CDR3 DNA reads TGTGCCAGCAGTTCCCGGGATCCAAGCTCCTACGAGCAGTACTTC. Amino acid sequence: CASSSRDPSSYEQYF.

The V gene is TRBV5-1, the J gene TRBJ2-1; 7 positions agree with TRBD1. V lost 0 bases and J lost 6; bases outside the gene matches: 6. Per germline, CDR1 SGHRS and CDR2 YFSETQ. This CDR3 contains 15 residues. This CDR3 is CASSLAGTAANEQFF. The CDR3 region has the DNA TGCGCCAGCAGCTTGGCGGGGACAGCGGCCAATGAGCAGTTCTTC. Variable domain in full (rest from reference TRBV5-1 and TRBJ2-1): KAGVTQTPRYLIKTRGQQVTLSCSPISGHRSVSWYQQTPGQGLQFLFEYFSETQRNKGNFPGRFSGRQFSNSRSEMNVSTLELGDSALYLCASSLAGTAANEQFFGPGTRLTVL.

A note on this clonotype: An end of the junction does not agree with germline; a read error may underlie this. V usage is TRBV7-3 and J usage is TRBJ2-5; tentatively, D is TRBD2 (6 bases). CDR3 length equals 15 residues. The germline V gene encodes CDR1 SGHTA and CDR2 FQGTGA. The CDR3 region has the DNA TGTGCCGGCAGCTTGGAGGGCTTCGCCGGAGAGACCCAGTACTTC. Amino acids: CAGSLEGFAGETQYF.

The gene calls are TRBV28 and TRBJ2-1, with TRBD2 as a possible D gene (5 bases). The CDR3 covers 17 residues. Germline V gives CDR1 MDHEN, CDR2 SYDVKM. V dropped 3 bases and J dropped 9 bases, with 24 bases sitting between them. CDR3 nucleotides: TGTGCCAGCAGTTTCGGGGTAGGGCGAGGTGAGAAGGTTGAGCAGTTCTTC. Its protein is CASSFGVGRGEKVEQFF. The full variable domain, completed using reference TRBV28 and TRBJ2-1, is DVKVTQSSRYLVKRTGEKVFLECVQDMDHENMFWYRQDPGLGLRLIYFSYDVKMKEKGDIPEGYSVSREKKERFSLILESASTNQTSMYLCASSFGVGRGEKVEQFFGPGTRLTVL.

The chain is built from TRBV20-1 and TRBJ2-3; TRBD2 matches 9 bases. CDR1 and CDR2 from the germline V gene are DFQATT and SNEGSKA (reference sequence). The CDR3 loop spans 15 amino acids. The J segment lost 2 bases and the V segment lost 3 bases, leaving 6 bases of the junction unmatched. Written as DNA, the CDR3 is TGCAGTGCTAGTTTAGCGGGAGTAATCACAGATACGCAGTATTTT. Its protein product is CSASLAGVITDTQYF.

This clonotype was detected only a few times. This chain's CDR3 is CASSNKLTGTGPPSEQFF. The CDR3 coding sequence is TGTGCCAGCAGCAATAAGTTAACCGGGACAGGCCCCCCCAGTGAGCAGTTCTTC. J is TRBJ2-1 and V is TRBV27; 8 nucleotides agree with TRBD1. The length of the CDR3 is 18 residues. Germline CDR1 reads MNHEY; CDR2 reads SMNVEV (reference sequence). The ends lost 6 bases at V and 9 bases at J; junction bases unmatched: 22.

About this clonotype itself: One end of the junction varies from germline; a read error may be responsible. The chain carries TRBV10-2 and TRBJ2-1; D gene uncertain. The CDR3 is 13 amino acids. CDR1 WSHSY and CDR2 SAAADI come from the germline V gene. CDR3 nucleotides: TGCGCCAGCAGTGAGTCTCGGTACAATGATCAGTTCTTC. Protein: CASSESRYNDQFF.

The chain combines TRBV7-8 with TRBJ2-4; 8 bases are a match to TRBD2. TRBJ2-5 explains the end of the DNA better; the J call may be wrong. CDR3 length: 16 amino acids. Germline V lookup: CDR1 SGHVS, CDR2 FQNEAQ. The chain's CDR3 is CASSLSGSFGLETQYF. As DNA, the CDR3 is TGTGCCAGCAGCTTGAGCGGGAGTTTCGGGTTGGAGACCCAGTACTTC.

The chain employs TRBV20-1 and TRBJ2-5, with TRBD1 matching 10 bases. The germline V gene encodes CDR1 DFQATT and CDR2 SNEGSKA (reference sequence). The trim removed 6 bases at V and 5 bases at J, leaving 15 bases unmatched. CDR3 size: 16 residues. CDR3 loop: CSAPTGGNNIGETQYF. The CDR3 DNA reads TGCAGTGCCCCGACAGGGGGCAATAATATCGGGGAGACCCAGTACTTC.

This chain joins TRBV7-9 and TRBJ1-4, with TRBD1 matching 8 bases. With 5 bases clipped from V and 8 bases from J, the junction kept 10 bases outside the gene matches. CDR3 length: 15 residues. CDR1 and CDR2 from the germline V gene are SEHNR and FQNEAQ (reference sequence). The CDR3 coding sequence is TGTGCCAGCAGCCTCCGAGGACAGGGAGGAGAAAAACTGTTTTTT. Translated, it gives CASSLRGQGGEKLFF.

Of note for this clonotype: Just one base apart from a much larger clone, this may be a read error. This rearrangement joins TRBV7-6 to TRBJ2-5, with D perhaps being TRBD1 or TRBD2 (5 bases each). The CDR3 loop spans 16 amino acids. V was trimmed by 2 bases and J by 5 bases, leaving 18 bases between them. Germline CDR1 SGHVS, CDR2 FNYEAQ. The CDR3: CASSLIGDAPGETQYF. CDR3 in DNA: TGTGCCAGCAGCTTAATAGGGGACGCGCCCGGGGAGACCCAGTACTTC.

In nucleotides, the CDR3 is TGTGCCAGCAGTCCCCGGACGTATCCCGACGAGCAGTACTTC. It translates to CASSPRTYPDEQYF. The chain has TRBV28 and TRBJ2-4, with D uncertain. The J call could be wrong; TRBJ2-7 is a better fit for the DNA end. This CDR3 is built from 14 residues. Germline CDR1 and CDR2: MDHEN and SYDVKM.

This sequence joins TRBV20-1 and TRBJ1-4, with D possibly TRBD1 on 6 matching bases. Germline V gene data show CDR1 as DFQATT and CDR2 as SNEGSKA (reference sequence). The CDR3 has 14 residues. Trimming stripped 1 base from V and 3 bases from J, with 9 bases between. In DNA, the CDR3 is TGCAGTGCTAGAGTGGGGGGCTCTAATGAAAAACTGTTTTTT. This sequence encodes CSARVGGSNEKLFF.

This clonotype has ten or more counts. The chain uses TRBV7-2 and TRBJ2-3, with D uncertain. Germline V gives CDR1 SGHTA, CDR2 FQGNSA. This CDR3 spans 13 amino acids. V was shortened by 1 base and J by 6 bases, with 8 bases between the two germline ends. The CDR3 loop reads CASSLGPADTQYF. The CDR3 DNA reads as TGTGCCAGCAGCTTAGGGCCGGCGGATACGCAGTATTTT.

This clonotype occurred many times. The genes are TRBV6-6 and TRBJ2-7, with D uncertain. The CDR3 contains 13 residues. The V end lost 7 bases, the J end lost 3 bases, and 13 bases lay between the germline ends. Germline V gene lookup returns CDR1 MNHNY and CDR2 SVGAGI (reference sequence). The CDR3 region is CASNLEVRYEQYF. The CDR3, as DNA: TGTGCCAGCAACTTGGAAGTGCGCTACGAGCAGTACTTC.

The chain has TRBV9 and TRBJ2-5; 11 bases match TRBD2. This CDR3 is 16 amino acids long. V lost 1 base and J lost 4; bases outside the gene matches: 6. Germline values: CDR1 SGDLS, CDR2 YYNGEE. The CDR3 sequence is CASSVTPGTSGETQYF. The CDR3 DNA sequence: TGTGCCAGCAGCGTAACCCCCGGGACTAGCGGAGAGACCCAGTACTTC.

The chain joins TRBV3-1 to TRBJ2-7; unclear D gene. The V gene's germline CDR1 is LGHDT and CDR2 YNNKEL (reference sequence). V lost 6 bases and J 5 bases, leaving 17 bases between the germline ends. The CDR3 is made up of 14 amino acids. CDR3 loop: CASRQRNGPHEQYF. The CDR3 DNA reads TGTGCCAGCAGGCAAAGGAATGGGCCACACGAGCAGTACTTC.

The rearrangement joins TRBV27 to TRBJ2-3; D possibly corresponds to TRBD2 (6 bases). V lost 11 bases, J lost 6 bases, and 18 bases lay in between. The length of the CDR3 is 13 residues. Germline CDR1 reads MNHEY; CDR2 reads SMNVEV (reference sequence). CDR3 sequence (DNA): TGTGCCGGCACCCCATGGGGGGTGGATACGCAGTATTTT. Its protein product is CAGTPWGVDTQYF.

The sample holds one count of this clonotype. The chain carries TRBV3-1 and TRBJ2-4; D not certain. The ends were cut back, 1 base at V and 13 bases at J, with 11 bases in the middle. The CDR3 sequence is 12 residues long. CDR1 and CDR2 from the germline V gene are LGHDT and YNNKEL (reference sequence). The CDR3 sequence is CASSQVLHEQYF. The CDR3 DNA reads TGTGCCAGCAGCCAAGTTTTGCATGAGCAGTACTTC.

The V gene is TRBV20-1, the J gene TRBJ2-4; 8 nucleotides line up with TRBD2. There are 17 residues in the CDR3. CDR1 and CDR2 (germline): DFQATT, SNEGSKA (reference sequence). V lost 3 bases to trimming and J lost 3 bases; unmatched junction nucleotides: 13. The CDR3 DNA is TGCAGTGCTAGGGATGGAAGCGGGAGTCCTGGCAAAAACATTCAGTACTTC. As protein: CSARDGSGSPGKNIQYF.